This T cell receptor (beta chain) was recorded in a study of cytomegalovirus exposure and HLA in healthy donors. Overall study: Earlier findings included roughly 120 million unique TCR beta sequences obtained from 150 million to 200 million T cells. General study points: Diagnosis of cytomegalovirus status made by the classifier reportedly showed high specificity and sensitivity. Later analysis demonstrated an association between a missense DCLRE1C variant and TCR beta V- and J-gene trimming. The study reported that TCR beta sequences accurately predicted HLA-A and HLA-B alleles in most subjects.

Trimming pared 4 bases from V and 1 base from J, leaving 7 bases between. The CDR3 sequence is 13 residues long. Per the germline V gene, CDR1 is LGHNA and CDR2 is YNFKEQ. Remarks on this clone: What it binds is unknown.

Primers: 60 Vbeta forward and 13 Jbeta reverse. Libraries were prepared by immunoSEQ multiplex PCR; TCRdb keeps only in-frame clonotypes and omits some of them. The repertoire holds about 120,000 clones, with approximately 78% as singletons. The V and J genes are TRBV4-2 and TRBJ1-1; D is undetermined. Sequencing input: PBMCs. The source is a woman in her 30s in good health and CMV-seropositive. The CDR3 DNA reads TGTGCCAGCAGCCTTGGGAGGAACACTGAAGCTTTCTTT. This translates into CASSLGRNTEAFF.